This T cell receptor (beta chain) was identified in a study of blood T cell repertoires in COVID-19. Background on the study: COVID-19 samples collected from the United States, Italy and Spain covered acute and convalescent phases. In each case, the material was cDNA or gDNA derived from T cells, B-cell-depleted T cells, or PBMCs.

The sample holds one count of this clone. Seattle's cohort entered during active infection and was followed longitudinally. Trimming cost V 2 bases and J 4 bases; bases outside gene matches: 3. This CDR3 has 15 amino acids. Germline V CDR1 and CDR2: SGHTA, FQGTGA. Original methodology: Estimation of nucleated cell counts was performed using reference gene primer amplification. Clones were read by immunoSEQ multiplex PCR, and TCRdb kept only the in-frame ones, dropping some. Clone size and V and J calls were adopted from that table, with D and trimming inferred from the DNA. The sample comprises approximately 200,000 clones, roughly four fifths of which are singletons, and approximately 8% rests with the top ten.

This TCR came from an elderly woman with COVID-19, enrolled during active disease. The sequenced sample consisted of peripheral blood. This chain connects TRBV7-3 to TRBJ1-1; 11 nucleotides match TRBD1. The CDR3 protein is CASSLVGTGGTEAFF. CDR3 nucleotide sequence: TGTGCCAGCAGCTTAGTTGGGACAGGGGGCACTGAAGCTTTCTTT.